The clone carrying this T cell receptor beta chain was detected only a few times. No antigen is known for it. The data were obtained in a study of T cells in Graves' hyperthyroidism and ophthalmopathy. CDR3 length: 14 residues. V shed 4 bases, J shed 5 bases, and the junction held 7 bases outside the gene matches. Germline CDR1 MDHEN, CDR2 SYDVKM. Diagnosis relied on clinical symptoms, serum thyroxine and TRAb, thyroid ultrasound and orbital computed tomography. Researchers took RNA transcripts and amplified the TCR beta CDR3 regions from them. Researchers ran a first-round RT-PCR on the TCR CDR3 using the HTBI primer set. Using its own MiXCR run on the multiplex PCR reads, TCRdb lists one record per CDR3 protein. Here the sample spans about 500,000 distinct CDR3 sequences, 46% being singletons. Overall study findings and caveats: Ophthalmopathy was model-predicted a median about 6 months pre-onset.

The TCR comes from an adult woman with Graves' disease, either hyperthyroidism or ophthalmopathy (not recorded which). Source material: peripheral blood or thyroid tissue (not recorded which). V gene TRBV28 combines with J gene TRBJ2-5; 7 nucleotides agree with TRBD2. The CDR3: CASSSPGGRETQYF. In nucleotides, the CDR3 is TGTGCCAGCAGTTCCCCGGGGGGACGTGAGACCCAGTACTTC.